A selection of T cell receptor beta chains follows, all from one sample in a study of CD8 T cells in ankylosing spondylitis. Each CDR3 protein is one row after TCRdb ran MiXCR on the 5' RACE reads. Of around 140,000 distinct CDR3 sequences in the sample, 15% to 20% are singletons; the top ten hold roughly 30%. Material for sequencing was blood, either unsorted or a sorted T cell fraction (not recorded which). The receptors shown here come from a male donor with ankylosing spondylitis. Each CDR3 is given with its conserved first and last residue. Fields, in order: clone size, J gene, D gene, V gene, CDR3 DNA, CDR3 protein. D genes are given only for firm matches. The listing skips clone size in some rows; elsewhere it reads once, few, many or a size class.

size: .; J: TRBJ2-1; D: .; V: TRBV25-1; DNA: TGTGCCAGCAGCGGGAGTCGCTATGAGCAGTTCTTC; CDR3: CASSGSRYEQFF
size: few; J: TRBJ1-1; D: .; V: TRBV29-1; DNA: TGCAGCGTCCTGGGGCAGGTCGGCAGCACTGAAGCTTTCTTT; CDR3: CSVLGQVGSTEAFF
size: many; J: TRBJ2-2; D: .; V: TRBV29-1; DNA: TGCAGCGTTCGGGGACCGAACACCGGGGAGCTGTTTTTT; CDR3: CSVRGPNTGELFF
size: .; J: TRBJ2-3; D: TRBD2; V: TRBV11-1; DNA: TGTGCCAGCAGCTTAGTCCCCGTTCTAAGCGGGAGTTGGTGGGATACGCAGTATTTT; CDR3: CASSLVPVLSGSWWDTQYF
size: few; J: TRBJ2-1; D: TRBD2; V: TRBV11-1; DNA: TGTGCCAGCAGTCCTAGGACTAGCGGGATAAGACCCTACTACAATGAGCAGTTCTTC; CDR3: CASSPRTSGIRPYYNEQFF
size: few; J: TRBJ2-5; D: .; V: TRBV29-1; DNA: TGCAGCGTTGGGCGGGACCGCGGGGAGACCCAGTACTTC; CDR3: CSVGRDRGETQYF
size: few; J: TRBJ2-7; D: .; V: TRBV5-5; DNA: TGTGCCAGCAGCTGGGACCAAGGCCCCCTTTACGAGCAGTACTTC; CDR3: CASSWDQGPLYEQYF
size: .; J: TRBJ2-7; D: .; V: TRBV3-1; DNA: TGTGCCAGCAGCCCAGGCGCGTCCTACGAGCAGTACTTC; CDR3: CASSPGASYEQYF
size: once; J: TRBJ2-1; D: .; V: TRBV12-3/TRBV12-4; DNA: TGTGCCAGCAGTTCCGGGCTGCCCAAGAATGAGCAGTTCTTC; CDR3: CASSSGLPKNEQFF
size: many; J: TRBJ1-1; D: .; V: TRBV29-1; DNA: TGCAGCGTAGGGGATTTGAACACTGAAGCTTTCTTT; CDR3: CSVGDLNTEAFF
size: .; J: TRBJ2-2; D: .; V: TRBV6-5; DNA: TGTGCCAGCAGTTATCACAGGATAAACACCGGGGAGCTGTTTTTT; CDR3: CASSYHRINTGELFF
size: few; J: TRBJ2-5; D: TRBD1; V: TRBV9; DNA: TGTGCCAGCAGCCCCTGGGACAGGGGCGAGACCCAGTACTTC; CDR3: CASSPWDRGETQYF
size: .; J: TRBJ1-5; D: TRBD1; V: TRBV27; DNA: TGTGCCAGCAGTTTCAGGGGGCGTCAGCCCCAGCATTTT; CDR3: CASSFRGRQPQHF
size: few; J: TRBJ1-5; D: .; V: TRBV6-1; DNA: TGTGCCAGCCAGAATTATCCGGGGGGACAGCCCCAGCATTTT; CDR3: CASQNYPGGQPQHF
size: few; J: TRBJ2-5; D: TRBD1; V: TRBV24-1; DNA: TGTGCCACCAGTGAGGACAGGGCTAGTGGAGAGACCCAGTACTTC; CDR3: CATSEDRASGETQYF
size: .; J: TRBJ2-3; D: .; V: TRBV5-5; DNA: TGTGCCAGCAGCTTGGGGCCCTTCGGGGTAGATACGCAGTATTTT; CDR3: CASSLGPFGVDTQYF
size: few; J: TRBJ2-3; D: TRBD2; V: TRBV9; DNA: TGTGCCAGCAGCGTAGCTACGGGACTAGCGGGATCAGATACGCAGTATTTT; CDR3: CASSVATGLAGSDTQYF
size: .; J: TRBJ2-7; D: .; V: TRBV5-1; DNA: TGCGCCAGCAGCTTGGTGGGGGATGTAGTCTACGAGCAGTACTTC; CDR3: CASSLVGDVVYEQYF
size: many; J: TRBJ2-3; D: .; V: TRBV28; DNA: TGTGCCAGCAGTTTTGTAGCGGGCACAGATACGCAGTATTTT; CDR3: CASSFVAGTDTQYF
size: .; J: TRBJ2-1; D: TRBD1; V: TRBV7-9; DNA: TGTGCCAGCAGCCCGAGGACAGGGGATAACCGTTACAATGAGCAGTTCTTC; CDR3: CASSPRTGDNRYNEQFF
size: .; J: TRBJ2-1; D: .; V: TRBV6-5; DNA: TGTGCCAGCAGTTATCCCCCTAGGTCCTCCTACAATGAGCAGTTCTTC; CDR3: CASSYPPRSSYNEQFF
size: few; J: TRBJ2-7; D: .; V: TRBV5-1; DNA: TGCGCCAGCAGCTTCCGGGACAACTCCTACGAGCAGTACTTC; CDR3: CASSFRDNSYEQYF
size: .; J: TRBJ2-7; D: .; V: TRBV27; DNA: TGTGCCAGCAGTTCGGCTGGCGAGCAGTACTTC; CDR3: CASSSAGEQYF
size: .; J: TRBJ1-2; D: .; V: TRBV15; DNA: TGTGCCACCTTTGCACGGGACCGTCCTAACTATGGCTACACCTTC; CDR3: CATFARDRPNYGYTF
size: many; J: TRBJ2-7; D: .; V: TRBV4-2; DNA: TGTGCCAGCAGCCAAGAGGGTATCGGCTACGAGCAGTACTTC; CDR3: CASSQEGIGYEQYF
size: few; J: TRBJ2-7; D: .; V: TRBV27; DNA: TGTGCCAGCAGACAGACAGTTACCTACGAGCAGTACTTC; CDR3: CASRQTVTYEQYF
size: few; J: TRBJ2-3; D: TRBD2; V: TRBV12-3/TRBV12-4; DNA: TGTGCCAGCAGTTTCACTACTAGCGGGAAGGATACGCAGTATTTT; CDR3: CASSFTTSGKDTQYF
size: .; J: TRBJ2-1; D: .; V: TRBV29-1; DNA: TGCAGCGTTGAAGATCGAAGCTTTCCCTACAATGAGCAGTTCTTC; CDR3: CSVEDRSFPYNEQFF
size: few; J: TRBJ2-7; D: .; V: TRBV3-1; DNA: TGTGCCAGCAGCCTGTTAATTGGCGCCTACGAGCAGTACTTC; CDR3: CASSLLIGAYEQYF
size: .; J: TRBJ1-5; D: .; V: TRBV12-3/TRBV12-4; DNA: TGTGCCAGCAGGACAGAGAGCAATCAGCCCCAGCATTTT; CDR3: CASRTESNQPQHF
size: .; J: TRBJ2-5; D: .; V: TRBV6-5; DNA: TGTGCCAGCAGTTACTTAAGGAACCAAGAGACCCAGTACTTC; CDR3: CASSYLRNQETQYF
size: few; J: TRBJ2-5; D: .; V: TRBV9; DNA: TGTGCCAGCAGCCCCCACGACATACGGGAGACCCAGTACTTC; CDR3: CASSPHDIRETQYF
size: few; J: TRBJ1-1; D: .; V: TRBV29-1; DNA: TGCAGCGTTGTGTGGGATGGCACTGAAGCTTTCTTT; CDR3: CSVVWDGTEAFF
size: many; J: TRBJ2-1; D: .; V: TRBV28; DNA: TGTGCCAGCAGTTTAAGAGGCCTTTCCCAGTTCTTC; CDR3: CASSLRGLSQFF
size: few; J: TRBJ2-7; D: .; V: TRBV7-9; DNA: TGTGCCAGCAGCTTAGAACCTCTGCTCGGTTACGAGCAGTACTTC; CDR3: CASSLEPLLGYEQYF
size: .; J: TRBJ2-7; D: .; V: TRBV15; DNA: TGTGCCACCAGCCCACACCCCAGCCTCTCCTACGAGCAGTACTTC; CDR3: CATSPHPSLSYEQYF
size: .; J: TRBJ2-5; D: TRBD1; V: TRBV11-2; DNA: TGTGCCAGCAGCTACACCGGGACAGGGCGCCAAGAGACCCAGTACTTC; CDR3: CASSYTGTGRQETQYF
size: .; J: TRBJ2-5; D: .; V: TRBV7-9; DNA: TGTGCCAGCAGCGCGGGACACGACCAAGAGACCCAGTACTTC; CDR3: CASSAGHDQETQYF
size: .; J: TRBJ2-3; D: TRBD1; V: TRBV24-1; DNA: TGTGCCACCAGTGACCTGACCCCTGACAGGGGCCGCACAGATACGCAGTATTTT; CDR3: CATSDLTPDRGRTDTQYF
size: .; J: TRBJ1-2; D: TRBD1; V: TRBV29-1; DNA: TGCAGCGTGGACCTAGGGGGCTGGGGCTACACCTTC; CDR3: CSVDLGGWGYTF
size: many; J: TRBJ2-7; D: .; V: TRBV29-1; DNA: TGCAGCGGAACAGGCCTCTACGAGCAGTACTTC; CDR3: CSGTGLYEQYF
size: .; J: TRBJ1-2; D: TRBD1; V: TRBV27; DNA: TGTGCCAGCAGTTTTGGACAGGGCGGATATGGCTACACCTTC; CDR3: CASSFGQGGYGYTF
size: .; J: TRBJ2-1; D: .; V: TRBV7-9; DNA: TGTGCCACCATTGACCGGCAGTCCGATGAGCAGTTCTTC; CDR3: CATIDRQSDEQFF
size: many; J: TRBJ1-2; D: .; V: TRBV7-9; DNA: TGTGCCAGCAGCTTAGAGGCGCGCGGTCGGGGCTACACCTTC; CDR3: CASSLEARGRGYTF
size: .; J: TRBJ2-2; D: .; V: TRBV7-9; DNA: TGTGCCAGCAGCCGGGAGCTAAAGACCGGGGAGCTGTTTTTT; CDR3: CASSRELKTGELFF
size: few; J: TRBJ2-7; D: TRBD1; V: TRBV7-9; DNA: TGTGCCAGCAGCTCAAACCCGACAGGGGGATTAGGGTACGAGCAGTACTTC; CDR3: CASSSNPTGGLGYEQYF
size: .; J: TRBJ2-4; D: TRBD2; V: TRBV5-1; DNA: TGCGCCAGCAGGGGGGAGGGCTCGAACATTCAGTACTTC; CDR3: CASRGEGSNIQYF
size: few; J: TRBJ1-6; D: .; V: TRBV5-1; DNA: TGCGCCAGCCAGCCCAACTCCTATAATTCACCCCTCCACTTT; CDR3: CASQPNSYNSPLHF
size: .; J: TRBJ2-7; D: TRBD2; V: TRBV14; DNA: TGTGCCAGCAGCCAATTCGGCGGGAGCTATTACGAGCAGTACTTC; CDR3: CASSQFGGSYYEQYF
size: few; J: TRBJ2-3; D: TRBD1; V: TRBV27; DNA: TGTGCCAGCAGTCTACAGGGGGCATCAGATACGCAGTATTTT; CDR3: CASSLQGASDTQYF
size: few; J: TRBJ2-5; D: .; V: TRBV7-9; DNA: TGTGCCAGCAGCCCCCAATTGGGGCGAGGAACCCAGTACTTC; CDR3: CASSPQLGRGTQYF
size: few; J: TRBJ2-2; D: TRBD1; V: TRBV6-5; DNA: TGTGCCAGCAGTTATCAGAACACAGGGGGCGCGAGTGGCCGGGAGCTGTTTTTT; CDR3: CASSYQNTGGASGRELFF
size: few; J: TRBJ1-5; D: .; V: TRBV28; DNA: TGTGCCAGCAGTTCTTTGGGGGTTAGCAATCAGCCCCAGCATTTT; CDR3: CASSSLGVSNQPQHF
size: .; J: TRBJ2-7; D: .; V: TRBV12-3/TRBV12-4; DNA: TGTGCCAGCACCCTAGGGGTCGACGAGCAGTACTTC; CDR3: CASTLGVDEQYF